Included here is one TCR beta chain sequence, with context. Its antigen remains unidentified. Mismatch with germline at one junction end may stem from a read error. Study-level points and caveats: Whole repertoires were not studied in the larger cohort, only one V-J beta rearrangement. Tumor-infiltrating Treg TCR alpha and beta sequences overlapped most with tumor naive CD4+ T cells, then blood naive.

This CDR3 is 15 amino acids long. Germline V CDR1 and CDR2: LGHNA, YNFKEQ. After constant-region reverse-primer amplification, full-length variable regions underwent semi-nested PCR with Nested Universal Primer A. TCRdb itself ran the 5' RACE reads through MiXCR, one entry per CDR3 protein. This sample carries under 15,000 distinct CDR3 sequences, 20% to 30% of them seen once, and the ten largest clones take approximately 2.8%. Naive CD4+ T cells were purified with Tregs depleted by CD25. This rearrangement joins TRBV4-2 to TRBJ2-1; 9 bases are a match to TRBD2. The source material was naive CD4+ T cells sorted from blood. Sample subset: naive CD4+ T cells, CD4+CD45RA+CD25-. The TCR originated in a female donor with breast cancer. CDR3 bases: TGTGCCAACAGCCACGCAAGACTAGCGGTAGATGAGCAGTTCTTC. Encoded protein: CANSHARLAVDEQFF.